The sequence of this T cell receptor (beta chain) was determined in a study of cytomegalovirus exposure and HLA in healthy donors. General study results and limits: For cytomegalovirus status, the classifier reportedly gave diagnoses with high specificity and sensitivity. Whilst most TCR sequences proved rare, a subset of public TCRs occurred across many donors. As confirmed in vitro, a few CMV-associated chains were specific for CMV antigens.

Assay used: immunoSEQ multiplex PCR; TCRdb lists only in-frame clones, some missing. The sample contains 150,000 or so clones, more than 80% of which appear only once. As to this clone: Antigen: not known.

The origin of this receptor is a woman younger than 45 in good health and CMV-seropositive. Sequencing input: PBMCs.

The CDR3 DNA reads TGCGCCAGCAGCCAAGCTCCTAGCGGGCGCTCCTACGAGCAGTACTTC. This gives the protein CASSQAPSGRSYEQYF. The chain couples TRBV4-1 to TRBJ2-7; the match to TRBD2 covers 8 bases. The CDR3 spans 16 residues. The germline V gene has CDR1 MGHRA and CDR2 YSYEKL. The J segment lost 0 bases and the V segment lost 1 base, leaving 5 bases of the junction unmatched.